These 18 T cell receptor beta chains originate from one sample sequenced in a study of T cells in Graves' hyperthyroidism and ophthalmopathy. What was amplified from RNA transcripts were TCR beta CDR3 regions. The TCR CDR3 was amplified in a first-round RT-PCR using the HTBI primer set. TCRdb passed the multiplex PCR reads through MiXCR, listing each CDR3 protein once. The sample records a few hundred thousand distinct CDR3 sequences, 15% to 20% being singletons. Sequencing input: blood. The receptor set was obtained from a woman aged 18-29 years with Graves' hyperthyroidism.

To note about this clonotype: A much larger clone lies a single base off, so this may be a read error. V is TRBV18 and J is TRBJ1-2, with 7 bases lining up with TRBD1. Trimming took 4 bases from V and 6 from J; bases not matched to a gene: 14. The length of the CDR3 is 16 residues. Per the germline V gene, CDR1 is KGHSH and CDR2 is LQKENI. CDR3 DNA: TGTGCCAGCTCACTTCAGACCGGGACAGAGAACGATGGCTACACCTTC. This sequence encodes CASSLQTGTENDGYTF.

This clonotype has ten or more counts. The CDR3 coding sequence is TGCAGTGCCAGGCGGGGCAGGGAGGGTGCTGAAGCTTTCTTT. It translates to CSARRGREGAEAFF. The chain is built from TRBV20-1 and TRBJ1-1; tentatively, D is TRBD1 (5 bases). Trimming took off 6 bases at V and 6 bases at J, with 20 bases between the two ends. Germline CDR1 and CDR2: DFQATT and SNEGSKA (reference sequence). CDR3 size: 14 residues.

This clonotype was seen repeatedly, ten times or more. At one end the junction does not follow the germline gene, possibly because of a read error. CDR3 sequence: CASTRTPGETQYF. CDR3 bases: TGTGCTAGCACCCGGACTCCAGGGGAGACCCAGTACTTC. The J gene is TRBJ2-5, the V gene TRBV7-7, with D possibly called TRBD1 or TRBD2 (5 bases each). Germline-derived CDR1 and CDR2 are SSHAT and FNYEAQ (reference sequence). The CDR3 sequence is 13 residues long.

This clonotype was picked up a small number of times. This chain links TRBV7-8 with TRBJ1-1; tentatively, D is TRBD1 (5 bases). The CDR3 consists of 14 residues. Germline lookup yields CDR1 SGHVS and CDR2 FQNEAQ. The germline V and J ends were trimmed by 4 bases and 11 bases, with 20 bases remaining between them. The CDR3 sequence: CASSYWGSKGRAFF. CDR3 DNA: TGTGCCAGCAGCTATTGGGGGTCAAAGGGCCGGGCTTTCTTT.

This chain links TRBV11-2 with TRBJ1-1; TRBD1 is a possible D gene (6 bases). This CDR3 is built from 14 residues. The V end lost 9 bases, the J end lost 0 bases, and 14 bases lay between the germline ends. Germline V lookup: CDR1 SGHAT, CDR2 FQNNGV. In DNA form, the CDR3 reads TGTGCCAGTGAGACAGGTGACATGAACACTGAAGCTTTCTTT. This encodes CASETGDMNTEAFF.

This clonotype has just a few counts. A clone one base away is much larger, so this may be a read error. The chain combines TRBV6-1 with TRBJ2-4; D unresolved. The germline CDR1 and CDR2 sequences are MNHNS and SASEGT. The CDR3 spans 14 residues. DNA of the CDR3: TGTGCCAGCAGTGTCGCCATGGCCAAAAACATTAAGTACTTC. Translation gives CASSVAMAKNIKYF.

This rearrangement joins TRBV6-1 to TRBJ1-1; D remains unclear. CDR3 size: 13 residues. The V end was cut by 7 bases, the J end by 2 bases, with 11 bases between. The germline CDR1 and CDR2 sequences are MNHNS and SASEGT. CDR3 region: CASKRSVNTEAFF. DNA for the CDR3: TGTGCCAGCAAGAGAAGCGTAAACACTGAAGCTTTCTTT.

This clonotype was picked up many times. V gene TRBV6-1 combines with J gene TRBJ2-7; D is unresolved. This CDR3 has 16 amino acids. The V gene's germline CDR1 is MNHNS and CDR2 SASEGT. V lost 2 bases and J 1 base, leaving 15 bases between the germline ends. The CDR3: CASSEPTSRRSYEQYF. CDR3 sequence (DNA): TGTGCCAGCAGTGAACCGACCTCTCGAAGGTCCTACGAGCAGTACTTC.

V and J are TRBV4-2 and TRBJ2-7, with TRBD2 identical over 15 bases. The CDR3 runs to 20 residues. Germline assignment: CDR1 LGHNA and CDR2 YNFKEQ. V lost 4 bases, J lost 0 bases, and 13 bases stayed unmatched. CDR3 coding DNA: TGTGCCAGCAGCCCGGGAACACCCGGGACTAGCGGGGGGCTCTCCTACGAGCAGTACTTC. It yields the protein CASSPGTPGTSGGLSYEQYF.

This clonotype occurred a few times. The DNA for the CDR3 is TGTGCCAGCAGGCCCACAGGGGGCCATCAGCCCCAGCATTTT. Translation gives CASRPTGGHQPQHF. The V call is TRBV28, the J call TRBJ1-5; TRBD1 aligns across 9 bases. The CDR3 contains 14 residues. V shed 6 bases and J 5 bases; nucleotides not matched to a gene: 5. The germline V gene has CDR1 MDHEN and CDR2 SYDVKM.

This clonotype was counted ten times or more. The rearrangement uses TRBV6-5 and TRBJ1-5, with D possibly TRBD1 on 6 matching bases. Trimming removed 3 bases at V and 5 bases at J, with 17 bases between. The CDR3 spans 16 residues. Germline loops: CDR1 MNHEY, CDR2 SVGAGI. In nucleotides, the CDR3 is TGTGCCAGCAGTTATCCCGCCAAGGACAGTTATCAGCCCCAGCATTTT. Residues: CASSYPAKDSYQPQHF.

This clonotype came up many times. The chain has TRBV7-8 and TRBJ2-5, with unresolved D. The CDR3 runs to 12 residues. Trimming stripped 5 bases from V and 7 bases from J, with 11 bases between. Germline V gene lookup returns CDR1 SGHVS and CDR2 FQNEAQ. CDR3 sequence reads: CASSPGRGTQYF. In DNA form, the CDR3 reads TGTGCCAGCAGCCCCGGTCGAGGGACCCAGTACTTC.

The chain uses TRBV6-5 and TRBJ1-2, with D unclear. This CDR3 spans 15 amino acids. Trimming cost V 4 bases and J 11 bases, with 23 bases left between them. Germline V lookup: CDR1 MNHEY, CDR2 SVGAGI. CDR3 residues: CASSLDGESARKYTF. For the CDR3, the DNA is TGTGCCAGCAGTTTGGACGGAGAAAGCGCCCGGAAATACACCTTC.

This clonotype came up many times. The chain has TRBV20-1 and TRBJ1-2, with 8 bases fitting TRBD1. CDR3 size: 14 residues. The germline gives CDR1 DFQATT, CDR2 SNEGSKA (reference sequence). The ends lost 5 bases at V and 4 bases at J; junction bases unmatched: 9. The CDR3 DNA reads as TGCAGTGCTGGACAGGGCCCCAACCCCTATGGCTACACCTTC. Protein sequence: CSAGQGPNPYGYTF.

The chain employs TRBV20-1 and TRBJ1-1, with D perhaps matching TRBD1 (5 bases). Trimming removed 1 base at V and 0 bases at J, with 12 bases between. This CDR3 region has 15 residues. The germline CDR1 and CDR2 sequences are DFQATT and SNEGSKA (reference sequence). For the CDR3, the DNA is TGCAGTGCTAGAGGGCTTGACAGCATGAACACTGAAGCTTTCTTT. Amino acids: CSARGLDSMNTEAFF.

In this sample, this clonotype turned up many times. This chain links TRBV28 with TRBJ2-7; 7 bases agree with TRBD2. V shed 3 bases and J 2 bases; nucleotides not matched to a gene: 4. The CDR3 runs to 14 residues. Per germline, CDR1 MDHEN and CDR2 SYDVKM. CDR3: CASSLGGITYEQYF. CDR3 nucleotide sequence: TGTGCCAGCAGTTTGGGGGGGATTACCTACGAGCAGTACTTC.

This clonotype was observed at least ten times. The DNA of the CDR3 is TGCAGTGCTAGAGTCCTCGGGGGGGGCCTTTCCTACGAGCAGTACTTC. As protein: CSARVLGGGLSYEQYF. The chain employs TRBV20-1 and TRBJ2-7; 8 positions match TRBD2. The CDR3 is 16 amino acids. Germline lookup yields CDR1 DFQATT and CDR2 SNEGSKA (reference sequence). V was pared by 1 base and J by 1 base, with 9 bases of the junction left unmatched.

Ten or more counts support this clonotype. This rearrangement joins TRBV28 to TRBJ2-7; D is unclear. CDR3 length: 13 residues. V lost 7 bases and J 1 base, leaving 11 bases between the germline ends. Germline V CDR1 and CDR2: MDHEN, SYDVKM. As DNA, the CDR3 is TGTGCCAGCATGGACGGAACTTCCTACGAGCAGTACTTC. Amino acids: CASMDGTSYEQYF.